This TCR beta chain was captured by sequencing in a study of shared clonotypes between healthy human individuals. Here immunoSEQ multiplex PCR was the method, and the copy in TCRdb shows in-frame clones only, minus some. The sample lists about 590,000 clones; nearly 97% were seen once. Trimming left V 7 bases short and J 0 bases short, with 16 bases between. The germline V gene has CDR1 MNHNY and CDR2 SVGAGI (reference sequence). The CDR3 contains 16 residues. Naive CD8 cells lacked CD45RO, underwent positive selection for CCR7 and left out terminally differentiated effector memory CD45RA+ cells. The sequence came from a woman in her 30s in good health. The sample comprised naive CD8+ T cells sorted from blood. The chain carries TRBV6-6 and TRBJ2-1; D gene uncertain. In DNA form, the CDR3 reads TGTGCCAGCACCCATCGGGTGGAAGCCTCCTACAATGAGCAGTTCTTC. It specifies CASTHRVEASYNEQFF.